The T cell receptor beta chain described here comes from a study of cytomegalovirus exposure and HLA in healthy donors. Study details: According to later analysis, the same platform produced the 120 or so validation and several hundred first-cohort repertoires. Study-level points and caveats: A few chains tied to CMV proved CMV antigen-specific in vitro.

The method was immunoSEQ multiplex PCR; TCRdb's version includes in-frame clones alone and lacks a portion of them. The data contain around 200,000 clones, just over 85% of them singletons. There are 14 residues in the CDR3. Trimming took 1 base from V and 0 from J; bases not matched to a gene: 0. Germline V gene data show CDR1 as LNHDA and CDR2 as SQIVND (reference sequence). Remarks on this clone: Its antigen is undetermined.

This TCR was sampled from a woman aged 18-29 years in good health and CMV-seronegative. This chain links TRBV19 with TRBJ2-7; 7 bases match TRBD2. The sample comprised PBMCs. CDR3 loop: CASSIASGSYEQYF. In nucleotides, the CDR3 is TGTGCCAGTAGTATAGCTAGCGGCTCCTACGAGCAGTACTTC.